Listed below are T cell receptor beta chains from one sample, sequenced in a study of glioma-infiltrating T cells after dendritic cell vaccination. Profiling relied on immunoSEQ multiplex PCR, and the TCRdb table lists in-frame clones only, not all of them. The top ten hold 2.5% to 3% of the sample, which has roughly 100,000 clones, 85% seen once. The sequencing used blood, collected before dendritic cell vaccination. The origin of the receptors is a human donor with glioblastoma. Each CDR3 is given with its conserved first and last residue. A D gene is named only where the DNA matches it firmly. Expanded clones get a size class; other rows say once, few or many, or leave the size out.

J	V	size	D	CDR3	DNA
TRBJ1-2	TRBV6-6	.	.	CASEAGAVGYTF	TGTGCCAGCGAGGCGGGGGCCGTTGGCTACACCTTC
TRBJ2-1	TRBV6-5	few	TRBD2	CASSYSRLAGGPQFF	TGTGCCAGCAGTTACTCGAGGCTAGCGGGGGGCCCCCAGTTCTTC
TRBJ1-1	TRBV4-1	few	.	CASSRLQGNTEAFF	TGCGCCAGCAGCCGCTTACAGGGGAACACTGAAGCTTTCTTT
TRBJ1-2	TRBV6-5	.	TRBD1	CASSSGTGGFGYTF	TGTGCCAGCAGTTCCGGGACAGGGGGCTTCGGCTACACCTTC
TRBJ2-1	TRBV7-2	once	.	CASSLGPPDYNEQFF	TGTGCCAGCAGCTTAGGCCCCCCAGACTACAATGAGCAGTTCTTC
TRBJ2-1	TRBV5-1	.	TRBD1	CASSSTGNEQFF	TGCGCCAGCAGCTCGACAGGGAATGAGCAGTTCTTC
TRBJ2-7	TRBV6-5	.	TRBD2	CASSRTSGPYEQYF	TGTGCCAGCAGCCGGACTAGCGGGCCTTACGAGCAGTACTTC
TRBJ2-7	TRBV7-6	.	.	CASSFSEGPYEQYF	TGTGCCAGCAGCTTCTCCGAGGGCCCCTACGAGCAGTACTTC
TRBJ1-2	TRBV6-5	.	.	CASTRGGGGYTF	TGTGCCAGCACCCGCGGCGGGGGCGGCTACACCTTC
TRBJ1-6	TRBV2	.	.	CASRETGNLYNSPLHF	TGTGCCAGCAGGGAAACAGGGAATCTATATAATTCACCCCTCCACTTT
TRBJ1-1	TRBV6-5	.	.	CASSDSWVTTEAFF	TGTGCCAGCAGCGACAGTTGGGTAACGACTGAAGCTTTCTTT
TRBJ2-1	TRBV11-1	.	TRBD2	CASSILAGAPNEQFF	TGTGCCAGCAGCATACTAGCGGGTGCTCCAAATGAGCAGTTCTTC
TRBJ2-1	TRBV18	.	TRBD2	CASSQISGGAYNEQFF	TGTGCCAGCTCACAAATCAGCGGGGGCGCTTACAATGAGCAGTTCTTC
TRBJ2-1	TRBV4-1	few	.	CASSHTGTGLHNEQFF	TGCGCCAGCAGCCATACCGGGACGGGACTTCACAATGAGCAGTTCTTC
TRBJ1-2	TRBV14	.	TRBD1	CASSQGLRDSLSGYTF	TGTGCCAGCAGCCAAGGCTTACGGGACAGCTTAAGTGGCTACACCTTC
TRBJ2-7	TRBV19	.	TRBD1	CASSIGQGFNEQYF	TGTGCCAGTAGTATCGGACAGGGGTTCAACGAGCAGTACTTC
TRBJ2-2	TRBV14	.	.	CASSQTKAGELFF	TGTGCCAGCAGCCAGACTAAGGCGGGGGAGCTGTTTTTT
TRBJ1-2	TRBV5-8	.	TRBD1	CASSSRTGGYGYTF	TGTGCCAGCAGCTCACGGACAGGGGGATATGGCTACACCTTC
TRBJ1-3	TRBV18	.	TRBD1	CASSLGQASSGNTIYF	TGTGCCAGCTCCCTTGGACAGGCAAGCTCTGGAAACACCATATATTTT
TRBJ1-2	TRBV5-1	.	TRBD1	CASSSAAGTGYGYTF	TGCGCCAGCAGCTCGGCCGCCGGGACAGGGTATGGCTACACCTTC
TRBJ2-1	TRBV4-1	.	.	CASSQTNEQFF	TGCGCCAGCAGCCAAACAAATGAGCAGTTCTTC
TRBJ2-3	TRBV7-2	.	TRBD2	CASSLVGTSGTDTQYF	TGTGCCAGCAGCTTAGTCGGGACTAGCGGCACAGATACGCAGTATTTT
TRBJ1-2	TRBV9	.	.	CASSDGGGRVYGYTF	TGTGCCAGCAGCGACGGAGGAGGGAGAGTATATGGCTACACCTTC
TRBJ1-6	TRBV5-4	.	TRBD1	CASSARDRGHSPLHF	TGTGCCAGCAGCGCGAGGGACAGGGGGCATTCACCCCTCCACTTT
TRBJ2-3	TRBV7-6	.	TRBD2	CASSLLSGGATDTQYF	TGTGCCAGCAGCTTATTAAGCGGGGGGGCCACAGATACGCAGTATTTT
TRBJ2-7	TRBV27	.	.	CASSTWDSGYEQYF	TGTGCCAGCAGTACCTGGGACTCGGGATACGAGCAGTACTTC
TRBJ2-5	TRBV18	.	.	CASSRGSQETQYF	TGTGCCAGCTCCCGAGGGTCCCAAGAGACCCAGTACTTC
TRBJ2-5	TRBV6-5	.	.	CASSYQASETQYF	TGTGCCAGCAGTTATCAAGCGTCCGAGACCCAGTACTTC
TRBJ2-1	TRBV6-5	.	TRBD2	CASSTSGGAGEQFF	TGTGCCAGCAGTACTAGCGGGGGGGCCGGTGAGCAGTTCTTC
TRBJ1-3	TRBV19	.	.	CASLNLQGSGNTIYF	TGTGCCAGTCTCAATTTACAGGGCTCTGGAAACACCATATATTTT
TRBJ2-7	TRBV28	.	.	CASSFLLSSYEQYF	TGTGCCAGCAGTTTCCTCCTCAGCTCCTACGAGCAGTACTTC
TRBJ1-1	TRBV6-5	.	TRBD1	CASSYSQGDTEAFF	TGTGCCAGCAGTTACTCTCAGGGGGACACTGAAGCTTTCTTT
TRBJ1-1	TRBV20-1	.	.	CSAEGYTEAFF	TGCAGTGCTGAGGGATACACTGAAGCTTTCTTT
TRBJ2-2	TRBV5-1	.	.	CASSAKVVTGPGELFF	TGCGCCAGCAGCGCTAAGGTCGTAACAGGGCCCGGGGAGCTGTTTTTT
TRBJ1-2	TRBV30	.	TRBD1	CAWNDRDGYGYTF	TGTGCCTGGAATGACAGGGACGGCTATGGCTACACCTTC
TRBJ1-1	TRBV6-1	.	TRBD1	CASKDRGQGVTEAFF	TGTGCCAGCAAGGATAGGGGACAGGGGGTTACGGAAGCTTTCTTT
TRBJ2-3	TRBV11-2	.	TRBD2	CASSSRTSSLGSGDTQYF	TGTGCCAGCAGCTCAAGGACTAGCTCCCTCGGCAGTGGAGATACGCAGTATTTT
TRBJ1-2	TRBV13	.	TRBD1	CASSLRQGAAYGYTF	TGTGCCAGCAGCCTACGACAGGGGGCGGCTTATGGCTACACCTTC
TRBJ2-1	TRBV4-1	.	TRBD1	CASSQGARTGGINEQFF	TGCGCCAGCAGCCAAGGGGCCCGGACAGGGGGTATAAATGAGCAGTTCTTC
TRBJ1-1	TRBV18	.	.	CASSPNSLNTEAFF	TGTGCCAGCTCACCTAACAGCCTGAACACTGAAGCTTTCTTT
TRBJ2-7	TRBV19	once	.	CASSPIQAASYEQYF	TGTGCCAGTAGCCCTATTCAAGCGGCCTCCTACGAGCAGTACTTC
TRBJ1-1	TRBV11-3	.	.	CASSQDRNTEAFF	TGTGCCAGCAGCCAGGACAGGAACACTGAAGCTTTCTTT
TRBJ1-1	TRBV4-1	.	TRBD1	CASARGWNTEAFF	TGCGCCAGCGCCAGGGGGTGGAACACTGAAGCTTTCTTT
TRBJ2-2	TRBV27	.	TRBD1	CASSFLSPGGANTGELFF	TGTGCCAGCAGCTTCCTTTCTCCAGGGGGCGCGAACACCGGGGAGCTGTTTTTT
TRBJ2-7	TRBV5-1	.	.	CASRFSGTTSYEQYF	TGCGCCAGCAGATTTAGCGGAACGACCTCCTACGAGCAGTACTTC
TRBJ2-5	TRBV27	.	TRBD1	CASRPDRGVETQYF	TGTGCCAGCAGGCCGGACAGGGGGGTCGAGACCCAGTACTTC
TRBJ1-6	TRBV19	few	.	CASSAGLNNSPLHF	TGTGCCAGTAGTGCGGGACTGAATAATTCACCCCTCCACTTT
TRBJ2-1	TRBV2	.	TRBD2	CASSDNSGGPGEQFF	TGTGCCAGCAGTGATAATAGCGGGGGGCCGGGTGAGCAGTTCTTC
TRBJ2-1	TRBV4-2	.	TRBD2	CASSIIAGVPNEQFF	TGTGCCAGCAGCATTATAGCGGGAGTCCCCAATGAGCAGTTCTTC
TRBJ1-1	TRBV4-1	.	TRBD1	CASSHRQGTNTEAFF	TGCGCCAGCAGCCACCGACAGGGAACGAACACTGAAGCTTTCTTT
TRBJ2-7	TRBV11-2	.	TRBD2	CAVRGGSYEQYF	TGTGCCGTTCGGGGGGGGTCCTACGAGCAGTACTTC
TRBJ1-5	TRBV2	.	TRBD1	CASSWDRDNQPQHF	TGTGCCAGCAGTTGGGACAGGGATAATCAGCCCCAGCATTTT
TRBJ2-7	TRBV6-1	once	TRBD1	CASSEALFDRAYEQYF	TGTGCCAGCAGTGAAGCGCTTTTTGACAGGGCCTACGAGCAGTACTTC
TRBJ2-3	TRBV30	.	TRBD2	CAWSVLSSGSADTQYF	TGTGCCTGGAGTGTACTGAGTAGCGGGAGTGCAGATACGCAGTATTTT
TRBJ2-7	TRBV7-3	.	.	CASSLNGILEEQYF	TGTGCCAGCAGCTTAAACGGGATCCTCGAGGAGCAGTACTTC
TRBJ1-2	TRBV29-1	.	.	CSVSANYGYTF	TGCAGCGTCTCCGCTAACTATGGCTACACCTTC
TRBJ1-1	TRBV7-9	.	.	CASSLGQGTTEAFF	TGTGCCAGCAGCTTAGGGCAGGGAACCACTGAAGCTTTCTTT
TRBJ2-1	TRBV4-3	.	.	CASSQDLRAQSLFF	TGCGCCAGCAGCCAAGATTTGCGGGCCCAAAGTCTCTTCTTC